This T cell receptor (beta chain) was documented in a study of cytomegalovirus exposure and HLA in healthy donors. The PCR was carried out with 60 Vbeta primers and 13 Jbeta primers. In the authors' methods: An analysis performed later counted 74 million or so unique TCR beta chains (around 10 million of them shared). Clones were read by immunoSEQ multiplex PCR, and TCRdb kept only the in-frame ones, dropping some. From that table come the V and J calls and clone size; the DNA was used to work out D and trimming. The sample consists of about 65,000 clones, around 73% of them appearing once. As to this clone: What it binds is not known.

V lost 4 bases, J lost 5 bases, and 9 bases lay in between. The CDR3 totals 14 residues. Germline V gene sequence: CDR1 MNHEY, CDR2 SVGAGI. Study-level findings and limits: Judged likely to be a sequencing artifact was a cluster of highly shared sequence variants.

The sequencing input was PBMCs. The V and J genes are TRBV6-5 and TRBJ1-6; D remains ambiguous. This receptor was taken from a girl aged 5 to 17 in good health and CMV-seropositive. CDR3: CASSFEADNSPLHF. The DNA for the CDR3 is TGTGCCAGCAGTTTTGAAGCGGATAATTCACCCCTCCACTTT.